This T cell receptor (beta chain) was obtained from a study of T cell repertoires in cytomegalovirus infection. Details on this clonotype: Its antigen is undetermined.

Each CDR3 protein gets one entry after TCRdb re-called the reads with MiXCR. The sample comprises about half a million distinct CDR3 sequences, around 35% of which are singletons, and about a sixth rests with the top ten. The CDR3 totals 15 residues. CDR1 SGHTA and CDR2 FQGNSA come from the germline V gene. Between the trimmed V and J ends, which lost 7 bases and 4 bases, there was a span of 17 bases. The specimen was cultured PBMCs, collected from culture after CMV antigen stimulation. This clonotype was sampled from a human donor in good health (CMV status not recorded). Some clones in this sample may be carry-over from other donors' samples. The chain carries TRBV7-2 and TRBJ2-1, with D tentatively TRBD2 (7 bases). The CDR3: CASTTPGGFYNEQFF. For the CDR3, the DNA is TGTGCCAGCACCACCCCGGGGGGCTTTTACAATGAGCAGTTCTTC.